The present TCR beta chain was sequenced within a study of blood T cell repertoires in COVID-19 (dated by TCRdb to 2020 to 2021). For the study in its entirety: The collaborator samples originated in the United States, Italy and Spain and spanned the acute and convalescent phases of COVID-19. Where available, HLA class I and class II types were obtained from metadata supplied by the sample provider rather than from assay-based typing. The material from the prospective study consisted of cDNA or gDNA derived from T cells, B-cell-depleted T cells, or PBMCs. A de-identified subject ID, COVID-19 status, age in years and sex were almost always included in the sample metadata. The repertoires were released in a freely available public database meant as a resource for research on the immune response to SARS-CoV-2. Subjects who had been exposed to COVID-19, were actively infected with it, or had recovered from it provided the deeply sampled blood TCRbeta repertoires that made up the dataset. The samples were drawn from the first 160 participants of the ongoing ImmuneRACE study and from 1,254 subjects provided by 6 global collaborators. Overall results and qualifications from the work: Clinical and demographic metadata were provided uncurated, with the amount varying by source and participant.

To note about this clone: The specificity of this receptor is unknown. No base qualities exist here, and no much larger clone lies one base off it.

TCRbeta CDR3 regions were amplified from genomic DNA by means of the immunoSEQ Assay, a bias-controlled multiplex PCR. On the authors' methods: Within the assay, amplification of reference gene primers was used to estimate how many nucleated cells each sample contained. To quantify the absolute abundance of each unique TCRbeta CDR3 rearrangement, sequence reads were collapsed and filtered. Productive Simpson clonality was computed per sample as the square root of Simpson's diversity index over productive rearrangements. TCRdb retrieved this table from immuneACCESS and kept in-frame rearrangements only. Not all clones are present; in checked studies, unresolved V genes account for under half, and no reason is known for the remainder. D and trimming come from the DNA, and the V and J calls and clone size come from that table. Counted in this sample were roughly 200,000 clones; nearly 90% of them appeared once. 18% of the sample lies in the top ten.

The junction shows trimming of 3 bases on V and 1 base on J, plus 5 bases between the germline ends. The CDR3 covers 13 residues, taking in both the cysteine and the phenylalanine. Only CDR3 DNA remains: 39 bases, in frame from the first base. The germline V gene (reference sequence) gives CDR1 as MNHEY and CDR2 as SMNVEV. One collaborating source in Seattle enrolled patients while the patients were actively infected and followed the patients over time throughout the course of disease. Collaborating institutions collected whole blood in K2EDTA tubes following their own protocols. For TCRbeta analysis, collaborator samples were shipped as frozen whole blood, as isolated PBMCs, or as DNA extracted from either sample type.

Sequenced sample: peripheral blood. This sequence originates from a man between 45 and 60 years old with COVID-19, enrolled during active disease. The V gene is TRBV27 and the J gene is TRBJ2-3; no confident D gene assignment can be made. The DNA is as follows: TGTGCCAGCAGTTTTTCCGGCACAGATACGCAGTATTTT. It encodes CASSFSGTDTQYF.